This note documents a single TCR beta chain sequence. The sample originates from a study of memory CD4+ T cells and cytomegalovirus serostatus. V lost 5 bases, J lost 2 bases, and 10 bases lay in between. Germline-derived CDR1 and CDR2 are SEHNR and FQNEAQ (reference sequence). The CDR3 is made up of 13 amino acids. Single viable CD3+CD4+CD8-CD45RO+ cells were sorted as the memory CD4+ T cells. Assay: immunoSEQ multiplex PCR; the TCRdb copy retains only in-frame clones and omits some. The sample shows some 48,000 clones, under 80% of them seen only once. This chain connects TRBV7-9 to TRBJ2-7; TRBD1 might be the D (6 bases). The receptor's source is an adult in good health and CMV-seronegative. Sequenced sample: memory CD4+ T cells from blood. The CDR3 DNA sequence: TGTGCCAGCAGCAGGGACACAACCTACGAGCAGTACTTC. Amino acid sequence: CASSRDTTYEQYF. The complete variable domain, with remaining parts taken from reference TRBV7-9 and TRBJ2-7, reads DTGVSQNPRHKITKRGQNVTFRCDPISEHNRLYWYRQTLGQGPEFLTYFQNEAQLEKSRLLSDRFSAERPKGSFSTLEIQRTEQGDSAMYLCASSRDTTYEQYFGPGTRLTVT.